The present entry profiles one TCR beta chain with its context. Its antigen is not identified. Method: immunoSEQ multiplex PCR; TCRdb's copy keeps in-frame clones and lacks some. Of about 64,000 clones listed, approximately 72% are singletons. Following a roughly ten-day culture, CD4+ T cells were purified. These data are taken from a study of vaccination effects on CD4 cells after COVID-19. Study-wide findings and caveats: Long after vaccination, the clones induced by infection and by vaccine shrank markedly in size.

Germline trimming cut 5 bases from V and 4 bases from J; bases unmatched to any gene: 6. Germline V CDR1 and CDR2: MNHEY, SVGAGI. CDR3 size: 14 residues. The rearrangement joins TRBV6-5 to TRBJ1-2; 8 bases map to TRBD1. The sample here was CD4+ T cells from PBMCs cultured without peptide, taken before COVID-19 vaccination. The sequence was collected from a human donor who had a prior SARS-CoV-2 infection. CDR3 sequence: CASSTPTGAYGYTF. The DNA of the CDR3 is TGTGCCAGCAGTACCCCGACAGGGGCCTATGGCTACACCTTC.